This T cell receptor beta chain was retrieved from a study of blood T cell repertoires in COVID-19. For the study at large: Acute-phase and convalescent COVID-19 samples originated in the United States, Italy and Spain.

The protocol was immunoSEQ multiplex PCR, while the TCRdb copy is restricted to in-frame clones and leaves out a portion. The sample holds some 180,000 clones, 70% to 90% seen once. It was during active infection that Seattle patients were enrolled and then longitudinally followed. The CDR3 contains 16 residues. Trimming shortened V by 0 bases and J by 8 bases, and 16 bases separated the two germline ends. Per germline, CDR1 LGHNA and CDR2 YNFKEQ. Sequences were obtained from peripheral blood. This TCR was sampled from a woman of 80 years or more with COVID-19, enrolled during active disease. The gene calls are TRBV4-2 and TRBJ1-4; D gene ambiguous. The CDR3 reads CASSQERHGVREKLFF. In nucleotides, the CDR3 is TGTGCCAGCAGCCAAGAACGTCACGGGGTGAGGGAAAAACTGTTTTTT.